This T cell receptor (beta chain) was identified during a study of shared T cell receptors in the human thymus. The CDR3 covers 16 residues. Trimming removed 5 bases from V and 0 bases from J; junction bases left unmatched: 7. The germline V gene has CDR1 SGHNT and CDR2 YYREEE (reference sequence). Clones were read by immunoSEQ multiplex PCR, and TCRdb kept only the in-frame ones, dropping some. This table holds hundreds of thousands of clones, about 87% found once. The same data also contributed to another study, on human thymus T cells. According to that study: Serving as donors were healthy Finnish infants, each of whom was having open corrective surgery for congenital heart defects.

Material: thymocytes. This clonotype was sampled from a boy younger than two with a congenital heart defect. This chain uses TRBV5-4 with TRBJ2-3, with 9 bases lining up with TRBD2. The CDR3 reads CASSRIAGVSTDTQYF. CDR3 coding DNA: TGTGCCAGCAGTCGTATAGCGGGGGTCAGCACAGATACGCAGTATTTT.